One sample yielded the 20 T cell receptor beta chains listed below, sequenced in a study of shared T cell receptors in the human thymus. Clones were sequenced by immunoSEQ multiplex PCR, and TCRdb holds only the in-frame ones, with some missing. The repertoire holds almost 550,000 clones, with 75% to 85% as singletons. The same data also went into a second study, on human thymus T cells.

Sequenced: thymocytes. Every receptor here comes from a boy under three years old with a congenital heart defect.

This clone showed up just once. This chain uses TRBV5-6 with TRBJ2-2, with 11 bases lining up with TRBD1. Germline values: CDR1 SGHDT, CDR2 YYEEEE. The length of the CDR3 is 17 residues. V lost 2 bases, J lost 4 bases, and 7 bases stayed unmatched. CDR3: CASSFGTGGVSTGELFF. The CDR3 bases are TGTGCCAGCAGCTTTGGGACAGGGGGTGTTAGCACCGGGGAGCTGTTTTTT.

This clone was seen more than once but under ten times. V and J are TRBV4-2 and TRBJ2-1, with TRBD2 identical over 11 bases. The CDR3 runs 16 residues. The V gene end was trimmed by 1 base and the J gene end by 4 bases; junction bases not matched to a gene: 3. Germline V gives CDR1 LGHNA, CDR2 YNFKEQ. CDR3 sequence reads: CASSQVAGGNYNEQFF. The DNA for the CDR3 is TGTGCCAGCAGCCAAGTAGCGGGAGGGAATTACAATGAGCAGTTCTTC.

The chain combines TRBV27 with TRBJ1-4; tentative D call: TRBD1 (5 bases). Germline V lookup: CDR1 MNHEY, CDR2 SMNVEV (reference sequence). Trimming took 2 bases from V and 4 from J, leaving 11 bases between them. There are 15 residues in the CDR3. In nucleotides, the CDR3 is TGTGCCAGCAGTTTAAGGGGCAACAGTAATGAAAAACTGTTTTTT. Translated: CASSLRGNSNEKLFF.

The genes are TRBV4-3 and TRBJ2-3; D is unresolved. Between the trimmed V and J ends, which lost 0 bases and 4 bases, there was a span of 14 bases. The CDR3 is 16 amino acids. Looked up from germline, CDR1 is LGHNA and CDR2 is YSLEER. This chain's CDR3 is CASSQDQSRAADTQYF. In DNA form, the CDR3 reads TGCGCCAGCAGCCAAGATCAAAGTCGTGCAGCAGATACGCAGTATTTT.

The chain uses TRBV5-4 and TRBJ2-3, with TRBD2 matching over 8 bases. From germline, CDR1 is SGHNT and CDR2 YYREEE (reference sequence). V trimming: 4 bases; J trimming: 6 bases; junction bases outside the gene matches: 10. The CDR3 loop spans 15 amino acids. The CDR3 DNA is TGTGCCAGCAGCCCGTCAGCGGGAGCAGGGGATACGCAGTATTTT. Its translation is CASSPSAGAGDTQYF.

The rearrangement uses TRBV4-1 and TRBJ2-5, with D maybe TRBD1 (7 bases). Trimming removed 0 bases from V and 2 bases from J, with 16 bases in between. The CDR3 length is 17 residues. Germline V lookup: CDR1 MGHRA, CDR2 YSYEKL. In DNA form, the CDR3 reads TGCGCCAGCAGCCAAGAATCAGGGGGGACAGAGCAAGAGACCCAGTACTTC. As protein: CASSQESGGTEQETQYF.

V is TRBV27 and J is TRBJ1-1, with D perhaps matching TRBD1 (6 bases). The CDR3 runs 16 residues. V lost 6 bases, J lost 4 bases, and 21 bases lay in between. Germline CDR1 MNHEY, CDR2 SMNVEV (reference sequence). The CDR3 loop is CASRPPPGGAITEAFF. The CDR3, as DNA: TGTGCCAGCAGACCACCTCCGGGGGGCGCCATCACTGAAGCTTTCTTT.

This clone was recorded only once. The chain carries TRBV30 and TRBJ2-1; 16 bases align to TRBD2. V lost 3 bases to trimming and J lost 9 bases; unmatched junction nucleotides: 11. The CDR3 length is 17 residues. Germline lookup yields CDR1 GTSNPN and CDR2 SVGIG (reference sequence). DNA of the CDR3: TGTGCCTGGAGAGCCCCCGGGACTAGCGGGAGGGCCGGTGAGCAGTTCTTC. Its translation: CAWRAPGTSGRAGEQFF.

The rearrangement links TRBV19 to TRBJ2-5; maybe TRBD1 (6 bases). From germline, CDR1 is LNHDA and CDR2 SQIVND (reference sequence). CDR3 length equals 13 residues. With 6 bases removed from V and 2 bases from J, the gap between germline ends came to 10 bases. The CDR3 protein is CASSHREQETQYF. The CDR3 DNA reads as TGTGCCAGTAGCCACAGGGAACAAGAGACCCAGTACTTC.

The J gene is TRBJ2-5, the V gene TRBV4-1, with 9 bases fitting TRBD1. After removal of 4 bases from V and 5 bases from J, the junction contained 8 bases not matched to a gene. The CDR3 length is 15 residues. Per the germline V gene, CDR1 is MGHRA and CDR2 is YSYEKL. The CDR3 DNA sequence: TGCGCCAGCAGCCCTCGGACAGGGGCCCAGGAGACCCAGTACTTC. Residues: CASSPRTGAQETQYF.

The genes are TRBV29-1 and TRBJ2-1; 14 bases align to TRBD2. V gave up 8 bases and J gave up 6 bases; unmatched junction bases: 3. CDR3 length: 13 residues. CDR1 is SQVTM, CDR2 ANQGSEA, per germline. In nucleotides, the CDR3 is TGCAGCCTGGGACTAGCGGGAGTCAATGAGCAGTTCTTC. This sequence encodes CSLGLAGVNEQFF.

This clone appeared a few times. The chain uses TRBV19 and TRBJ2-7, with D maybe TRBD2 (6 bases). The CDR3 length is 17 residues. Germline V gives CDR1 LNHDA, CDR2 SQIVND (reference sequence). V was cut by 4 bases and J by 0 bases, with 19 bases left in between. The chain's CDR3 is CASSTGSISGGSYEQYF. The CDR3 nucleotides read TGTGCCAGTAGTACAGGGTCAATTAGCGGCGGCTCCTACGAGCAGTACTTC.

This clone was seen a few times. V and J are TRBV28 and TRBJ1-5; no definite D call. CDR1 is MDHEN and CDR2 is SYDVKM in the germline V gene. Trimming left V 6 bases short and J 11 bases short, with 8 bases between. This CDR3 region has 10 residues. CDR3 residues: CASRRSAQHF. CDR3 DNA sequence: TGTGCCAGCAGACGGTCGGCCCAGCATTTT.

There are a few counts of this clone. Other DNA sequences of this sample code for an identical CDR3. The CDR3 is CSARRDTEAFF. The CDR3 nucleotides are TGCAGTGCCCGCCGGGACACTGAAGCTTTCTTT. The genes are TRBV20-1 and TRBJ1-1; no firm D call. The CDR3 is 11 amino acids. Between the trimmed V and J ends, which lost 6 bases and 3 bases, there was a span of 8 bases. Germline V gene data show CDR1 as DFQATT and CDR2 as SNEGSKA (reference sequence).

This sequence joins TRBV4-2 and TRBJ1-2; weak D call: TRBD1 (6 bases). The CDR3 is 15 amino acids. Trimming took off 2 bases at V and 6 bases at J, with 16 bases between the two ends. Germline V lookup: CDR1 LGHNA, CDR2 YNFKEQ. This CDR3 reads CASSQSNRDGDGYTF. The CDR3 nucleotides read TGTGCCAGCAGCCAAAGTAACAGGGATGGAGATGGCTACACCTTC.

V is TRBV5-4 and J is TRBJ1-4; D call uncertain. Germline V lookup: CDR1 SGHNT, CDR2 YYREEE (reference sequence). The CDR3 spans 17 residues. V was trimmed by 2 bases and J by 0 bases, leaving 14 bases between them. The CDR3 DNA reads TGTGCCAGCAGCTTACACGGTGGAGTTGCAACTAATGAAAAACTGTTTTTT. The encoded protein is CASSLHGGVATNEKLFF.

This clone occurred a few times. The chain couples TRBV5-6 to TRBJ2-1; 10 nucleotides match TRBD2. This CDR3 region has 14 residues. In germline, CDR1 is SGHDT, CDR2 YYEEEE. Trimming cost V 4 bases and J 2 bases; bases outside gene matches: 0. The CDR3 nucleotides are TGTGCCAGCAGCACTAGCGGGACCTACAATGAGCAGTTCTTC. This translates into CASSTSGTYNEQFF.

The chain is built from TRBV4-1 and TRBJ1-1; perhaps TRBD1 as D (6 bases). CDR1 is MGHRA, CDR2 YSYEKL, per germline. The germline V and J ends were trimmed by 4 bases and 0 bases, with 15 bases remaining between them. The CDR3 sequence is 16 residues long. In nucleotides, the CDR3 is TGCGCCAGCAGCCTCATCGTGGGGGCTATGAACACTGAAGCTTTCTTT. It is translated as CASSLIVGAMNTEAFF.

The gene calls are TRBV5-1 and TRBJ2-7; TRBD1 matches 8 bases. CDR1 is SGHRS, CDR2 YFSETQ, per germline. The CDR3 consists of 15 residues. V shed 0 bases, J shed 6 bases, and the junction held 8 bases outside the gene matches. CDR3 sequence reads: CASSLGGQGAPEQYF. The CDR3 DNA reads TGCGCCAGCAGCTTGGGGGGGCAGGGGGCCCCCGAGCAGTACTTC. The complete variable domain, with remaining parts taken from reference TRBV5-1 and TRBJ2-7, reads KAGVTQTPRYLIKTRGQQVTLSCSPISGHRSVSWYQQTPGQGLQFLFEYFSETQRNKGNFPGRFSGRQFSNSRSEMNVSTLELGDSALYLCASSLGGQGAPEQYFGPGTRLTVT.

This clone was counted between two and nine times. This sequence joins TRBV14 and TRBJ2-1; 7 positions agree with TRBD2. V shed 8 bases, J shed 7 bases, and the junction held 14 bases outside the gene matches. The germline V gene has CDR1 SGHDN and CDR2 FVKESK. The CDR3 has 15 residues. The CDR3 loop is CASARGLAGPNEQFF. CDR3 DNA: TGTGCCAGCGCCCGAGGTTTAGCGGGCCCTAATGAGCAGTTCTTC.